This T cell receptor beta chain appears in the sequencing data of a study of vaccination and CD4 T cells after COVID-19. The treatment was: 10-day PBMC culture with coronavirus spike peptide pools or control peptides (ViraFEST assay). Gathered ahead of the COVID-19 pandemic (2011-2018) were the CD4+ T cells of the unexposed donor. Under the ViraFEST approach, antigen-specific T cells were expanded with peptide pools and TCRs subsequently sequenced. Peptide pools at around 9.6 ug/ml stimulated roughly 1.9 million PBMCs per well with 9.5 to 10 IU/ml IL-2. As to this clonotype: Its antigen remains unknown.

The CDR3 is made up of 14 amino acids. V was clipped by 1 base and J by 6 bases, with 12 bases between them. The Oncomine TCR Beta short-read assay was applied to DNA of cultured CD4+ T cells. One entry per CDR3 protein results from TCRdb running MiXCR on the PCR reads. Of more than 4,500 distinct CDR3 sequences listed, roughly 41% are singletons. General study findings and limits: Convalescent patients saw a median about 86% of their reactive clones show up only after vaccination. There was no significant change from about 20 to 38 median reactive clonotypes.

This clonotype was sampled from a human donor in good health. Sequences were obtained from CD4+ T cells from blood, cultured in vitro. V usage is TRBV12-3 or TRBV12-4 and J usage is TRBJ1-1; D uncertain. The CDR3 DNA follows: TGTGCCAGCAGTTTAGAACAGATAATCGCTGAAGCTTTCTTT. Translating gives CASSLEQIIAEAFF.